Here is one T cell receptor beta chain with its context. Trimming removed 1 base from V and 1 base from J; junction bases left unmatched: 0. There are 15 residues in the CDR3. Germline lookup yields CDR1 LGHNT and CDR2 FRNRAP. This sample is drawn from a study of radiation and T cells in renal cell carcinoma. TCRdb's table, derived via immunoSEQ multiplex PCR, lists solely in-frame clones and lacks some. This sample yields about 49,000 clones, of which around 83% are seen a single time; around 31% belongs to the top ten. Documented time point: baseline pretreatment blood. The treatment: 15 Gy SBRT to primary tumor, nephrectomy 4 weeks later.

The TCR sequence derives from a woman in her 70s with renal cell carcinoma. The sequences come from blood, collected from a patient whose treatment included radiotherapy and nephrectomy. The chain links TRBV12-5 to TRBJ2-5; 10 bases are a match to TRBD1. The CDR3 loop is CASGLGTGGQETQYF. The CDR3 nucleotides are TGTGCTAGTGGTTTGGGGACAGGGGGCCAAGAGACCCAGTACTTC.